The 8 T cell receptor beta chains below come from one sample, sequenced in a study of cytomegalovirus exposure and HLA in healthy donors (dated by TCRdb to about 2017). The library was prepared using the immunoSEQ multiplex PCR assay. TCRdb obtained this table from immuneACCESS and retained in-frame rearrangements with V and J assigned. These tables miss some clones; where compared with another copy, unresolved V genes account for less than half of the shortfall, and the remainder is unexplained. For this sample there are approximately 99,000 clones; approximately 94% appear just once. Approximately 0.67% of the sample belongs to the ten largest clones. Material for sequencing was PBMCs. The receptor source for this set is a woman aged 18-29 years in good health and CMV-seronegative.

The V call is TRBV2, the J call TRBJ1-2; D perhaps matches TRBD1 (6 bases). The CDR3 sequence is 13 residues long. V was shortened by 4 bases and J by 7 bases, with 13 bases between the two germline ends. The germline gives CDR1 SNHLY, CDR2 FYNNEI. In DNA, the CDR3 is TGTGCCAGCAGTGCACAGGGTTTGTCTGGCTACACCTTC. Protein product: CASSAQGLSGYTF.

The count of this clone is one. The chain couples TRBV5-4 to TRBJ1-2; possibly TRBD1 for D (5 bases). V lost 0 bases and J 0 bases, leaving 15 bases between the germline ends. In germline, CDR1 is SGHNT, CDR2 YYREEE (reference sequence). CDR3 size: 17 residues. CDR3 coding DNA: TGTGCCAGCAGCTTGGGGGGGGGAACGGTAGCTAACTATGGCTACACCTTC. Translated: CASSLGGGTVANYGYTF. Based on the CDR3 plus reference TRBV5-4 and TRBJ1-2, the full variable domain is ETGVTQSPTHLIKTRGQQVTLRCSSQSGHNTVSWYQQALGQGPQFIFQYYREEENGRGNFPPRFSGLQFPNYSSELNVNALELDDSALYLCASSLGGGTVANYGYTFGSGTRLTVV.

This rearrangement joins TRBV30 to TRBJ1-2; TRBD1 aligns across 8 bases. V trimming: 1 base; J trimming: 4 bases; junction bases outside the gene matches: 5. CDR1 is GTSNPN, CDR2 SVGIG, per germline (reference sequence). This CDR3 is built from 14 residues. The CDR3: CAWSARGPIYGYTF. As DNA, the CDR3 is TGTGCCTGGAGTGCCAGGGGGCCTATCTATGGCTACACCTTC.

This clone was counted once. The rearrangement uses TRBV11-2 and TRBJ2-3; 7 bases are a match to TRBD1. V dropped 4 bases and J dropped 6; count of bases not matched to a gene: 7. This CDR3 spans 14 amino acids. The V gene's germline CDR1 is SGHAT and CDR2 FQNNGV. The CDR3 region is CASSSRQGPDTQYF. Here the CDR3 DNA reads TGTGCCAGCAGCTCGAGACAGGGTCCGGATACGCAGTATTTT.

This chain uses TRBV28 with TRBJ1-5; 9 bases line up with TRBD1. With 1 base clipped from V and 6 bases from J, the junction kept 7 bases outside the gene matches. The CDR3 spans 16 residues. Germline V gives CDR1 MDHEN, CDR2 SYDVKM. CDR3: CASSLFSGQGRQPQHF. CDR3 nucleotide sequence: TGTGCCAGCAGTTTATTTTCGGGACAGGGTCGTCAGCCCCAGCATTTT.

V gene TRBV4-1 combines with J gene TRBJ2-5, with 10 bases identical to TRBD2. Germline V lookup: CDR1 MGHRA, CDR2 YSYEKL. V was pared by 2 bases and J by 2 bases, with 5 bases of the junction left unmatched. The CDR3 runs 16 residues. Here the CDR3 DNA reads TGCGCCAGCAGCCAATCCCTAGCGGGGGTACAAGAGACCCAGTACTTC. This encodes CASSQSLAGVQETQYF.

J is TRBJ1-6 and V is TRBV18; the match to TRBD1 covers 9 bases. The V and J ends lost 4 bases and 2 bases, in that order; junction bases with no gene match: 18. The CDR3 has 21 residues. Germline V gene data show CDR1 as KGHSH and CDR2 as LQKENI. This CDR3 reads CASSLYDLTGGRPAYNSPLHF. Here the CDR3 DNA reads TGTGCCAGCTCACTATACGATTTGACAGGGGGAAGGCCGGCCTATAATTCACCCCTCCACTTT.

The genes are TRBV6-5 and TRBJ1-1; unclear D gene. The CDR3 covers 14 residues. The germline V gene has CDR1 MNHEY and CDR2 SVGAGI. V lost 2 bases and J lost 3, with 10 bases in between. The DNA for the CDR3 is TGTGCCAGCAGTTACCGATTACCGGACACTGAAGCTTTCTTT. Its translation: CASSYRLPDTEAFF.